The clone carrying this T cell receptor (beta chain) was counted only a few times. These data are taken from a study of OX40 agonist ivuxolimab in advanced cancers. Study information: Having had anti-PD-1, anti-PD-L1 or anti-CTLA-4 therapy before was allowed, and about 40% had some.

Germline V CDR1 and CDR2: SEHNR, FQNEAQ (reference sequence). Trimming shortened V by 1 base and J by 11 bases, and 11 bases separated the two germline ends. CDR3 length equals 12 residues. TCRdb's table, derived via immunoSEQ multiplex PCR, lists solely in-frame clones and lacks some. Of over 85,000 clones listed, about 80% are singletons. The sample was CD4+ or CD8+ T cells sorted from blood, taken in a trial of the OX40 agonist ivuxolimab. J is TRBJ1-1 and V is TRBV7-9; D is perhaps TRBD1 (5 bases). The clonotype comes from an adult with an advanced solid tumor such as melanoma, head and neck, liver or kidney cancer. The chain's CDR3 is CASSLGEGNAFF. The CDR3 DNA follows: TGTGCCAGCAGCTTAGGAGAGGGGAACGCTTTCTTT.